Below, one T cell receptor beta chain is given with its context. The source of the sample is a study of control samples from healthy donors and cancer patients. The V gene lost 0 bases and the J gene lost 0 bases, with 12 bases spanning the gap. This CDR3 has 16 amino acids. Per the germline V gene, CDR1 is SGHVS and CDR2 is FNYEAQ. Libraries were prepared by immunoSEQ multiplex PCR; TCRdb keeps only in-frame clonotypes and omits some of them. The sample has some 18,000 clones, around four fifths seen once. The V and J genes are TRBV7-6 and TRBJ2-7; no clear D gene. The clonotype comes from a woman aged 70-85 years with lung cancer. The sample taken for sequencing was PBMCs. CDR3: CASSLAGIPSSYEQYF. The CDR3 DNA sequence: TGTGCCAGCAGCTTAGCGGGGATTCCGAGCTCCTACGAGCAGTACTTC.